Listed below are T cell receptor beta chains from one sample, sequenced in a study of cytomegalovirus exposure and HLA in healthy donors. TCRdb keeps only in-frame clones here, not all; method: immunoSEQ multiplex PCR. The sample shows fewer than 200,000 clones, approximately 80% of them seen only once. The sequencing sample was made of PBMCs. Receptor source: a woman in her late teens or twenties in good health and CMV-seronegative. Each CDR3 is given with its conserved first and last residue. D genes are given only for firm matches. Where a row states a size, it is once, few, many or the class of an expanded clone; other rows omit it.

CDR3,DNA,D,J,size,V
CASSLVGASGNTIYF,TGTGCCAGCAGCTTGGTGGGGGCCTCTGGAAACACCATATATTTT,NA,TRBJ1-3,few,TRBV5-4
CASSKQPSTDDGYTF,TGTGCCAGCAGCAAACAACCCTCGACTGATGATGGCTACACCTTC,NA,TRBJ1-2,NA,TRBV9
CASSSASGSYNEQFF,TGCGCCAGCAGCTCAGCTAGCGGCTCCTACAATGAGCAGTTCTTC,TRBD2,TRBJ2-1,NA,TRBV5-1
CASSPLAGEGTDTQYF,TGTGCCAGCAGCCCATTAGCGGGAGAGGGCACAGATACGCAGTATTTT,TRBD2,TRBJ2-3,NA,TRBV4-2
CASSQDRGTPYEQYF,TGCGCCAGCAGCCAAGACAGGGGGACTCCCTACGAGCAGTACTTC,NA,TRBJ2-7,NA,TRBV4-3
CASSLGGDRDDQPQHF,TGTGCCAGCAGCTTAGGGGGGGACAGGGATGATCAGCCCCAGCATTTT,TRBD1,TRBJ1-5,NA,TRBV7-9
CASSARYAGRASPLHF,TGTGCCAGCAGCGCCCGTTATGCAGGGCGCGCTTCACCCCTCCACTTT,NA,TRBJ1-6,NA,TRBV5-4
CASSYILANEQFF,TGTGCCAGCAGTTACATACTAGCGAATGAGCAGTTCTTC,TRBD2,TRBJ2-1,once,TRBV27
CATSGTSGSTDTQYF,TGTGCCACCTCGGGGACTAGCGGTAGCACAGATACGCAGTATTTT,TRBD2,TRBJ2-3,NA,TRBV25-1
CATSRRNSGNTIYF,TGTGCCACCAGCAGGAGGAACTCTGGAAACACCATATATTTT,NA,TRBJ1-3,NA,TRBV15
CASSVDGVNTEAFF,TGTGCCAGCAGCGTAGACGGGGTGAACACTGAAGCTTTCTTT,NA,TRBJ1-1,NA,TRBV9
CASSLSGNQPQHF,TGTGCCAGCAGTTTGTCGGGAAATCAGCCCCAGCATTTT,NA,TRBJ1-5,few,TRBV6-5
CRSGFSNQPQHF,TGTCGGTCGGGGTTTAGCAATCAGCCCCAGCATTTT,NA,TRBJ1-5,NA,TRBV28
CASSGRYSGTGDHNEQFF,TGTGCCAGCAGCGGCCGGTATTCCGGGACAGGGGACCACAATGAGCAGTTCTTC,TRBD1,TRBJ2-1,NA,TRBV7-9
CASSPRTGGIYEQYF,TGTGCCAGCAGCCCCCGGACAGGGGGCATCTACGAGCAGTACTTC,TRBD1,TRBJ2-7,NA,TRBV9
CASTERQGARYGYTF,TGTGCCAGCACCGAGAGGCAGGGGGCGCGGTATGGCTACACCTTC,TRBD1,TRBJ1-2,NA,TRBV2
CASSLVLTGDIQYF,TGTGCCAGCAGCTTAGTACTGACAGGAGACATTCAGTACTTC,NA,TRBJ2-4,NA,TRBV7-2
CASSLVPVDTEAFF,TGTGCCAGCAGCTTGGTTCCAGTGGACACTGAAGCTTTCTTT,NA,TRBJ1-1,NA,TRBV5-4
CASSSGVTEQFF,TGTGCCAGCAGCTCGGGGGTCACTGAGCAGTTCTTC,NA,TRBJ2-1,NA,TRBV11-3
CASLPVSGALTEAFF,TGTGCCAGCCTCCCCGTAAGTGGAGCCCTCACTGAAGCTTTCTTT,NA,TRBJ1-1,NA,TRBV18
CASSLRLAGGWNEQFF,TGTGCCAGCAGCCTAAGGCTAGCGGGAGGGTGGAATGAGCAGTTCTTC,TRBD2,TRBJ2-1,NA,TRBV7-8
CASIEEGYTEAFF,TGCGCCAGCATCGAGGAGGGGTACACTGAAGCTTTCTTT,NA,TRBJ1-1,once,TRBV10-2
CASRDLAGGRIDTQYF,TGTGCCAGTAGAGACCTAGCGGGAGGAAGAATAGATACGCAGTATTTT,TRBD2,TRBJ2-3,NA,TRBV19
CASIKGHPPGGNQPQHF,TGTGCCAGCATCAAAGGACATCCTCCCGGTGGCAATCAGCCCCAGCATTTT,NA,TRBJ1-5,NA,TRBV21-1
CAWSLLGLTDTQYF,TGTGCCTGGAGTTTGCTGGGGCTGACAGATACGCAGTATTTT,NA,TRBJ2-3,NA,TRBV30
CASSLVSGIGNEQFF,TGCGCCAGCAGCTTAGTTAGCGGGATAGGGAATGAGCAGTTCTTC,TRBD2,TRBJ2-1,NA,TRBV5-1